This entry lists 9 T cell receptor beta chains sequenced from one sample in a study of regulatory and conventional T cells in RAG deficiency. The sorted conventional CD4+ T cells were CD25-low and CD127-high, with genomic DNA sequenced. Some clones are missing from TCRdb's copy, which holds only in-frame ones; the method was immunoSEQ multiplex PCR. Of approximately 28,000 clones listed, about 95% are singletons. These sequences were also reported in another study, on regulatory T cells. As that study records: The primer mix had 52 TRBV and 13 TRBJ primers.

Sequencing was performed on CD25- CD4+ T cells sorted from blood. The receptor set was obtained from a human donor in good health.

The chain joins TRBV4-1 to TRBJ1-6, with 11 bases lining up with TRBD1. Germline CDR1 is MGHRA and CDR2 is YSYEKL. The CDR3 loop spans 18 amino acids. Trimming removed 4 bases from V and 0 bases from J; junction bases left unmatched: 5. In nucleotides, the CDR3 is TGCGCCAGCAGCCTATGGGACAGGGGGAGCTCCTATAATTCACCCCTCCACTTT. It translates to CASSLWDRGSSYNSPLHF.

V gene TRBV4-2 combines with J gene TRBJ1-3, with D possibly TRBD1 on 5 matching bases. The germline gives CDR1 LGHNA, CDR2 YNFKEQ. The CDR3 is made up of 15 amino acids. Trimming stripped 0 bases from V and 0 bases from J, with 6 bases between. In nucleotides, the CDR3 is TGTGCCAGCAGCCAAGACAGGGTCTCTGGAAACACCATATATTTT. Its translation is CASSQDRVSGNTIYF.

V is TRBV19 and J is TRBJ2-2; 7 bases agree with TRBD1. The germline gives CDR1 LNHDA, CDR2 SQIVND (reference sequence). V shed 4 bases and J 5 bases; nucleotides not matched to a gene: 10. The CDR3 has 16 residues. CDR3 nucleotide sequence: TGTGCCAGTAGTACCCGACAGGGATGGGCTACCGGGGAGCTGTTTTTT. The encoded protein is CASSTRQGWATGELFF.

Only one count was recorded for this clone. The V gene is TRBV7-2, the J gene TRBJ1-1; D is ambiguous. The CDR3 contains 14 residues. V was trimmed by 1 base and J by 7 bases, leaving 13 bases between them. Germline assignment: CDR1 SGHTA and CDR2 FQGNSA. The CDR3 protein is CASSLGDGGGEAFF. The CDR3 DNA follows: TGTGCCAGCAGCTTAGGGGATGGAGGAGGTGAAGCTTTCTTT.

The chain carries TRBV7-9 and TRBJ1-4; D ambiguous. The CDR3 consists of 15 residues. Trimming removed 5 bases from V and 3 bases from J, with 13 bases in between. Germline V gives CDR1 SEHNR, CDR2 FQNEAQ (reference sequence). This chain's CDR3 is CASSHSKLANEKLFF. In DNA form, the CDR3 reads TGTGCCAGCAGCCACTCAAAATTGGCTAATGAAAAACTGTTTTTT.

This chain links TRBV7-9 with TRBJ2-7; 11 nucleotides match TRBD1. Germline V gives CDR1 SEHNR, CDR2 FQNEAQ (reference sequence). The ends lost 3 bases at V and 7 bases at J; junction bases unmatched: 8. The CDR3 runs to 15 residues. The CDR3 DNA follows: TGTGCCAGCAGCTTGTGGGACAGGGGGAATAAGGAGCAGTACTTC. It codes for CASSLWDRGNKEQYF.

The genes are TRBV6-4 and TRBJ2-7; the D gene is possibly TRBD1 (6 bases). This CDR3 comprises 15 residues. V lost 7 bases and J 2 bases, leaving 18 bases between the germline ends. Germline loops: CDR1 MRHNA, CDR2 SNTAGT. This CDR3 is CASNNRDRTTYEQYF. The CDR3 DNA is TGTGCCAGCAATAACAGGGACCGAACTACCTACGAGCAGTACTTC.

The chain combines TRBV5-1 with TRBJ2-7, with D maybe TRBD1 (6 bases). Germline lookup yields CDR1 SGHRS and CDR2 YFSETQ. V lost 5 bases, J lost 2 bases, and 11 bases lay in between. The CDR3 loop spans 13 amino acids. CDR3 amino acids: CASRDRLAYEQYF. CDR3 coding DNA: TGCGCCAGCAGGGACAGACTGGCCTACGAGCAGTACTTC.

In DNA form, the CDR3 reads TGTGCCAGCAGGGCGGACAGGGGGCGACTTGTGAACACTGAAGCTTTCTTT. This codes for CASRADRGRLVNTEAFF. This sequence joins TRBV2 and TRBJ1-1, with 11 bases that match TRBD1. V lost 6 bases and J lost 0; bases outside the gene matches: 9. Germline values: CDR1 SNHLY, CDR2 FYNNEI. The CDR3 covers 17 residues.